This T cell receptor beta chain is drawn from a study of T cells in localized non-small cell lung cancer. Only in-frame clones appear in the TCRdb table, and some are missing; sequencing was by immunoSEQ multiplex PCR. The table shows roughly 76,000 clones, with over 70% occurring only once. The CDR3 loop spans 15 amino acids. The V end was cut by 6 bases, the J end by 7 bases, with 19 bases between. CDR1 is MDHEN, CDR2 SYDVKM, per germline. The TCR was taken from a man aged 40-75 years with stage II squamous cell lung carcinoma. V usage is TRBV28 and J usage is TRBJ2-1; D possibly matches TRBD1 or TRBD2 (5 bases each). The input for sequencing was PBMCs, taken before any cancer treatment. This CDR3 is CASSTFRDPLNEQFF. The CDR3 DNA follows: TGTGCCAGCAGCACCTTCCGGGACCCACTAAATGAGCAGTTCTTC.